This T cell receptor (beta chain) comes out of a study of blood T cells in healthy people across ages. The overall study: Template switching picked up about one barcoded beta molecule for each two T cells. Findings and caveats of the study: Strongly correlated with naive T cell percentage was TCR beta diversity. The recorded TCR beta diversity per million T cells decreased in a roughly linear manner with age.

CDR1 DFQATT and CDR2 SNEGSKA come from the germline V gene (reference sequence). V was shortened by 0 bases and J by 3 bases, with 14 bases between the two germline ends. The CDR3 sequence is 15 residues long. Then a second PCR, running roughly 7 to 12 cycles, was carried out with a sample-barcoded 5' primer and a J-beta primer mix. Per-sample output comprised a minimum of 2.5 million paired-end reads containing CDR3. TCRdb reprocessed the 5' RACE reads with MiXCR, giving one entry per CDR3 protein. The sample yields under 1,000,000 distinct CDR3 sequences, approximately 35% seen once. As concerns this clonotype: Antigen specificity is unknown.

Input material: blood. This sequence was found in a man younger than 35 in good health. The rearrangement uses TRBV20-1 and TRBJ2-5, with D possibly being TRBD1 (6 bases). The CDR3 bases are TGCAGTGCTAGAGATGGACAGACCACTGAAGAGACCCAGTACTTC. Amino acid sequence: CSARDGQTTEETQYF.